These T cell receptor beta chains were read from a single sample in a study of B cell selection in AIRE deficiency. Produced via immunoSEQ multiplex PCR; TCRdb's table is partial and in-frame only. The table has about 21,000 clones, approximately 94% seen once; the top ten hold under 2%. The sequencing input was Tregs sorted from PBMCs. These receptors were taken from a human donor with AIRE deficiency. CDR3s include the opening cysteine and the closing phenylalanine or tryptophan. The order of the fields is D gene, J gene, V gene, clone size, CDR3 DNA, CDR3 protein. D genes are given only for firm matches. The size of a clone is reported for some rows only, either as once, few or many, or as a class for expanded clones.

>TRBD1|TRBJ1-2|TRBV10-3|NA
TGTGCCATCAGTGGACAGGGGATCGGTGGCTACACCTTC
CAISGQGIGGYTF
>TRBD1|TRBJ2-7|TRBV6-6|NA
TGTGCCAGCAGTAGACAGGGATTAAATCCACACGAGCAGTACTTC
CASSRQGLNPHEQYF
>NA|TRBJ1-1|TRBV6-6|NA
TGTGCCAGCAATCTGCGGATTAACACTGAAGCTTTCTTT
CASNLRINTEAFF
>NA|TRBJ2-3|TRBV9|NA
TGTGCCAGCAGCGTAGCGATCACAGATACGCAGTATTTT
CASSVAITDTQYF
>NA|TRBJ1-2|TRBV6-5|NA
TGTGCCAGCAGTATGGGACCGTGGTGGGGTGGCTACACCTTC
CASSMGPWWGGYTF
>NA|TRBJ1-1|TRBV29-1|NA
TGCAGCGTTGAACCCCATGGGACTGAAGCTTTCTTT
CSVEPHGTEAFF
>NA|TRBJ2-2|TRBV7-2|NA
TGTGCCAGCAGTATTTGGACCGGGGAGCTGTTTTTT
CASSIWTGELFF
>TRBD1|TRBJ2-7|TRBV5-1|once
TGCGCCAGCAGCTTGGTAGCTGGACAGGGGCTGGAAGAGCAGTACTTC
CASSLVAGQGLEEQYF
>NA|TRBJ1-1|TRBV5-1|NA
TGCGCCAGCAGCCCCCGGACATCTAACACTGAAGCTTTCTTT
CASSPRTSNTEAFF
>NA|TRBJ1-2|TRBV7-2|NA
TGTGCCAGCAGCTTAGGATTGGGAGGGAGCTATGGCTACACCTTC
CASSLGLGGSYGYTF
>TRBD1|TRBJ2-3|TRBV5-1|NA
TGCGCCAGCAGCCGGGGGACAGGCGTGTCCACAGATACGCAGTATTTT
CASSRGTGVSTDTQYF
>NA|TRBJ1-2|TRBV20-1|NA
TGCAGTGCTTTAGAGGGTATCGGCTACACCTTC
CSALEGIGYTF
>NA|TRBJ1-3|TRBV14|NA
TGTGCCAGCAGCCAAGGGGGCGCATATGGAAACACCATATATTTT
CASSQGGAYGNTIYF
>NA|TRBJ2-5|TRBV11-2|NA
TGTGCCAGCAGCTTAGGCAGGGTATCAGAGACCCAGTACTTC
CASSLGRVSETQYF
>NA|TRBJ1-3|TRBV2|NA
TGTGCCAGCAGTGACGAGGGGCCGTTCTCTGGAAACACCATATATTTT
CASSDEGPFSGNTIYF
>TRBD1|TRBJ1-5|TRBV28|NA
TGTGCCAGCAGTTTCCGACAGGGTGTTAAGCCCCAGCATTTT
CASSFRQGVKPQHF
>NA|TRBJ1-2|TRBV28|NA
TGTGCCAGCAGTTTATTCAGGTCGTCAGGGAAAGGTTATGGCTACACCTTC
CASSLFRSSGKGYGYTF
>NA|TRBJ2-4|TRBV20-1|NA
TGCAGTGCCCCGACTGTTTACATTCAGTACTTC
CSAPTVYIQYF
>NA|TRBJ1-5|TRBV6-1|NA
TGTGCCAGCAGTGAGGCCGGGGGGAGCAATCAGCCCCAGCATTTT
CASSEAGGSNQPQHF
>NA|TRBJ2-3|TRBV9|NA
TGTGCCAGCAGCGTAAGGATAGGGCCAACAGATACGCAGTATTTT
CASSVRIGPTDTQYF
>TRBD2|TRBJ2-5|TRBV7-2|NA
TGTGCCAGCAGCCCCGGACTAGCGGGAGGCCAAGAGACCCAGTACTTC
CASSPGLAGGQETQYF
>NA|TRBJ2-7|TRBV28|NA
TGTGCCAGCAGTTCATATAGGGACGAGCAGTACTTC
CASSSYRDEQYF